Below, 12 T cell receptor beta chains from the same sample are listed, as sequenced in a study of OX40 agonist ivuxolimab in advanced cancers. TCRdb's copy holds only in-frame clones and misses some; the assay was immunoSEQ multiplex PCR. The data hold more than 25,000 clones, with around four fifths observed a single time. The material sequenced was CD4+ or CD8+ T cells sorted from blood, taken in a trial of the OX40 agonist ivuxolimab. These receptors were taken from an adult with an advanced solid tumor such as melanoma, head and neck, liver or kidney cancer.

V usage is TRBV19 and J usage is TRBJ2-2, with a weak D call TRBD2 (5 bases). There are 16 residues in the CDR3. Germline CDR1 reads LNHDA; CDR2 reads SQIVND (reference sequence). The V and J ends lost 7 bases and 0 bases respectively, with 15 bases between them. The CDR3 protein is CASTWSGFTNTGELFF. The DNA of the CDR3 is TGTGCCAGTACATGGTCGGGGTTCACGAACACCGGGGAGCTGTTTTTT.

This clone was seen a few times. V is TRBV7-9 and J is TRBJ1-4; 8 nucleotides align to TRBD1. V trimming: 6 bases; J trimming: 8 bases; junction bases outside the gene matches: 8. This CDR3 has 14 residues. Looked up from germline, CDR1 is SEHNR and CDR2 is FQNEAQ (reference sequence). CDR3 nucleotide sequence: TGTGCCAGCAGACCCGACAGGGGAGAGGAAAAACTGTTTTTT. It translates to CASRPDRGEEKLFF. Full variable domain (rest looked up from reference TRBV7-9 and TRBJ1-4): DTGVSQNPRHKITKRGQNVTFRCDPISEHNRLYWYRQTLGQGPEFLTYFQNEAQLEKSRLLSDRFSAERPKGSFSTLEIQRTEQGDSAMYLCASRPDRGEEKLFFGSGTQLSVL.

J is TRBJ2-7 and V is TRBV7-2; 15 bases line up with TRBD2. The CDR3 runs 14 residues. The V and J ends lost 11 bases and 6 bases, in that order; junction bases with no gene match: 8. The V gene's germline CDR1 is SGHTA and CDR2 FQGNSA. The CDR3: CAAGLAGGSSEQYF. CDR3 bases: TGTGCCGCGGGACTAGCGGGAGGATCATCCGAGCAGTACTTC.

V gene TRBV28 combines with J gene TRBJ2-5; TRBD2 is a possible D gene (5 bases). The CDR3 loop spans 12 amino acids. Trimming pared 6 bases from V and 5 bases from J, leaving 10 bases between. From germline, CDR1 is MDHEN and CDR2 SYDVKM. The CDR3: CASSREVETQYF. In DNA form, the CDR3 reads TGTGCCAGCAGCCGGGAAGTTGAGACCCAGTACTTC.

This clone was picked up one time. CDR3 protein: CASSQSPGESYEQYF. The CDR3 bases are TGCGCCAGCAGTCAATCGCCGGGGGAGTCCTACGAGCAGTACTTC. The chain joins TRBV23-1 to TRBJ2-7, with a weak D call TRBD2 (6 bases). TRBV23-1 carries the ORF label, with uncertain function. This CDR3 spans 15 amino acids. Trimming shortened V by 0 bases and J by 1 base, and 10 bases separated the two germline ends.

The rearrangement links TRBV6-5 to TRBJ2-1, with 7 bases identical to TRBD1. Trimming took 4 bases from V and 0 from J; bases not matched to a gene: 6. The CDR3 length is 16 residues. Germline V gene data show CDR1 as MNHEY and CDR2 as SVGAGI. This CDR3 is CASSSGTAFSYNEQFF. DNA of the CDR3: TGTGCCAGCAGTTCCGGGACAGCCTTCTCCTACAATGAGCAGTTCTTC.

V gene TRBV4-1 combines with J gene TRBJ2-3, with TRBD1 matching over 7 bases. From germline, CDR1 is MGHRA and CDR2 YSYEKL. CDR3 length: 14 amino acids. The V segment lost 4 bases and the J segment 6 bases; nucleotides outside the gene matches: 7. CDR3 nucleotides: TGCGCCAGCAGCCCGAACACAGGGGCGGATACGCAGTATTTT. Protein: CASSPNTGADTQYF.

The J gene is TRBJ1-2, the V gene TRBV6-5; D might be TRBD1 (6 bases). The V gene's germline CDR1 is MNHEY and CDR2 SVGAGI. This CDR3 is built from 14 residues. V gave up 7 bases and J gave up 2 bases, with 14 bases separating them. The CDR3 coding sequence is TGTGCCAGCAAGATACAGGGAAGGAACTATGGCTACACCTTC. Translation gives CASKIQGRNYGYTF.

The CDR3 reads CASSLDIAGGYTGELFF. The CDR3 DNA sequence: TGTGCCAGCAGCTTGGATATAGCGGGAGGGTACACCGGGGAGCTGTTTTTT. The chain carries TRBV5-6 and TRBJ2-2; 11 bases match TRBD2. The CDR3 loop spans 17 amino acids. Trimming took 0 bases from V and 3 from J; bases not matched to a gene: 4. The germline gives CDR1 SGHDT, CDR2 YYEEEE. Full variable domain (rest looked up from reference TRBV5-6 and TRBJ2-2): DAGVTQSPTHLIKTRGQQVTLRCSPKSGHDTVSWYQQALGQGPQFIFQYYEEEERQRGNFPDRFSGHQFPNYSSELNVNALLLGDSALYLCASSLDIAGGYTGELFFGEGSRLTVL.

The genes are TRBV30 and TRBJ2-5, with TRBD1 matching 7 bases. Germline values: CDR1 GTSNPN, CDR2 SVGIG (reference sequence). V dropped 4 bases and J dropped 2; count of bases not matched to a gene: 4. The CDR3 is 13 residues long. CDR3: CAWIRDSQETQYF. The CDR3 DNA sequence: TGTGCCTGGATCCGGGACAGTCAAGAGACCCAGTACTTC.

The chain has TRBV14 and TRBJ2-3; no definite D call. V was pared by 4 bases and J by 4 bases, with 9 bases between. Germline lookup yields CDR1 SGHDN and CDR2 FVKESK. This CDR3 contains 13 residues. The CDR3 nucleotides read TGTGCCAGCAGCCCCCACGTGTCAGATACGCAGTATTTT. It specifies CASSPHVSDTQYF. Full variable domain (outside the CDR3, taken from reference TRBV14 and TRBJ2-3): EAGVTQFPSHSVIEKGQTVTLRCDPISGHDNLYWYRRVMGKEIKFLLHFVKESKQDESGMPNNRFLAERTGGTYSTLKVQPAELEDSGVYFCASSPHVSDTQYFGPGTRLTVL.

J is TRBJ2-3 and V is TRBV10-2; possible D gene TRBD1, 5 bases. V lost 8 bases to trimming and J lost 0 bases, with 15 bases between them. The germline gives CDR1 WSHSY, CDR2 SAAADI. This CDR3 contains 15 residues. This CDR3 reads CASQQAAFSTDTQYF. The CDR3 nucleotides are TGCGCCAGCCAACAGGCGGCCTTTAGCACAGATACGCAGTATTTT.